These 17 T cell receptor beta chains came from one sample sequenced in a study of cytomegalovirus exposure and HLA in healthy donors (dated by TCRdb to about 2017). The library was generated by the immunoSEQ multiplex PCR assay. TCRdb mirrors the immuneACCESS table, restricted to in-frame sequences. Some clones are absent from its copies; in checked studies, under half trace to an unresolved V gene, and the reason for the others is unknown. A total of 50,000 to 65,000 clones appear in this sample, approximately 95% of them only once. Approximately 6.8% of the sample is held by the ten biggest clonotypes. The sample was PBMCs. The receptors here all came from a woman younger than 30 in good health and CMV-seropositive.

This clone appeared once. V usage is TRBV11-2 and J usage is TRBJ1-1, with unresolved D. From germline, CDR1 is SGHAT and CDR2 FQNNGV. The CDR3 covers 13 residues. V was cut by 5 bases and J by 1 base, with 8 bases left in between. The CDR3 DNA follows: TGTGCCAGCAGCCGGCCAGGGAACACTGAAGCTTTCTTT. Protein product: CASSRPGNTEAFF.

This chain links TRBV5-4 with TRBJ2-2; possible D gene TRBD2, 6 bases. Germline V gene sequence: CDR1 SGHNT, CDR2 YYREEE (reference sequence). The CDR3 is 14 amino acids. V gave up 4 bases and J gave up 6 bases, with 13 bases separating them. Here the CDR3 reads CASSQAGHSGELFF. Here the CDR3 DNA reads TGTGCCAGCAGCCAGGCGGGGCATTCCGGGGAGCTGTTTTTT.

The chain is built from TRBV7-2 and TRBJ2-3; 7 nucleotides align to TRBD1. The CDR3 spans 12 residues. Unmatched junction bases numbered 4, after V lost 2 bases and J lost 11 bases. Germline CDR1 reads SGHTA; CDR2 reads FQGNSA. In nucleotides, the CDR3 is TGTGCCAGCAGCTTAAACCGACAGGGGCAGTATTTT. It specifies CASSLNRQGQYF.

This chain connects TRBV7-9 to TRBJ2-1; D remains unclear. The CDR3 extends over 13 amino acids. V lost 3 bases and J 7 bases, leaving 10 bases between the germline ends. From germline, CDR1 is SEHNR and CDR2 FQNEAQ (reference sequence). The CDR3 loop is CASSFWQMNEQFF. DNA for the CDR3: TGTGCCAGCAGCTTTTGGCAAATGAATGAGCAGTTCTTC. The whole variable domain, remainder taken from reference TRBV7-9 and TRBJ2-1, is DTGVSQNPRHKITKRGQNVTFRCDPISEHNRLYWYRQTLGQGPEFLTYFQNEAQLEKSRLLSDRFSAERPKGSFSTLEIQRTEQGDSAMYLCASSFWQMNEQFFGPGTRLTVL.

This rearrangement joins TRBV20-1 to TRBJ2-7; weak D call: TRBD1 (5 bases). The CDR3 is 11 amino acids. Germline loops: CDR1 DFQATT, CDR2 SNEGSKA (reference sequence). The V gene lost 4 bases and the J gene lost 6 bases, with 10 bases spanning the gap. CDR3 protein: CSAKRGFEQYF. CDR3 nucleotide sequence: TGCAGTGCTAAAAGGGGTTTCGAGCAGTACTTC.

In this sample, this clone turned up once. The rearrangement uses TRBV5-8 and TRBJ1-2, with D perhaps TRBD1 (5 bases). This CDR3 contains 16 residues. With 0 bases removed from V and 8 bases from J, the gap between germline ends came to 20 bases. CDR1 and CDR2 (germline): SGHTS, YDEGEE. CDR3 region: CASSLGLGQGTVGYTF. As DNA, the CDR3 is TGTGCCAGCAGCTTGGGACTCGGGCAGGGAACAGTCGGCTACACCTTC.

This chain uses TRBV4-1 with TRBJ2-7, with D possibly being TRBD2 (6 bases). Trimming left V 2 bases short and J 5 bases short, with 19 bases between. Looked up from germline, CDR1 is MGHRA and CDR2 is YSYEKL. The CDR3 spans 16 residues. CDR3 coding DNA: TGCGCCAGCAGCCAATCCGATGGAGGGAGAACCCACGAGCAGTACTTC. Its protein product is CASSQSDGGRTHEQYF.

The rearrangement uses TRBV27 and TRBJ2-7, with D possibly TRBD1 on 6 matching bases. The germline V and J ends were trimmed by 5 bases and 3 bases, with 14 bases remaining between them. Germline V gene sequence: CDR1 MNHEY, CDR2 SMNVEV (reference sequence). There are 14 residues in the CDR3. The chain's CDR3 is CASSQTTQGYEQYF. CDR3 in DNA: TGTGCCAGCAGTCAAACTACACAGGGCTACGAGCAGTACTTC.

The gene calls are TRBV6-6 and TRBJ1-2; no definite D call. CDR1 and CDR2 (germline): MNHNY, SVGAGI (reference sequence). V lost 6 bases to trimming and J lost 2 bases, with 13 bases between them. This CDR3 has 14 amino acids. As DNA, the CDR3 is TGTGCCAGCAGGACTAATCAGGAGAACTATGGCTACACCTTC. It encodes CASRTNQENYGYTF.

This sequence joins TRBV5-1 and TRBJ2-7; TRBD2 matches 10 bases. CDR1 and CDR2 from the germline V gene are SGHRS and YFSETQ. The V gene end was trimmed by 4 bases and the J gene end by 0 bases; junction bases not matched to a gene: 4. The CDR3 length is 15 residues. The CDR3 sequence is CASSLGLASSYEQYF. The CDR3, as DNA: TGCGCCAGCAGCCTGGGACTAGCGTCCTCCTACGAGCAGTACTTC.

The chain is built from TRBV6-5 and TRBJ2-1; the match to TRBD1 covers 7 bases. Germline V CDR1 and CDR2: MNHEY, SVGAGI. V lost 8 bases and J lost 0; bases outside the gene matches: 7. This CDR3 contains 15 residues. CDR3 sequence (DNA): TGTGCCAGCGCCCTGGGACAGCTCTCCTACAATGAGCAGTTCTTC. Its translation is CASALGQLSYNEQFF.

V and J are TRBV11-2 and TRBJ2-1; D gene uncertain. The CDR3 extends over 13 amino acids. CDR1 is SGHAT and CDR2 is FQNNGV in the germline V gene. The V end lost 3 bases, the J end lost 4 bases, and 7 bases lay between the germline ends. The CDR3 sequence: CASSFVEYNEQFF. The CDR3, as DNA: TGTGCCAGCAGCTTCGTCGAGTACAATGAGCAGTTCTTC.

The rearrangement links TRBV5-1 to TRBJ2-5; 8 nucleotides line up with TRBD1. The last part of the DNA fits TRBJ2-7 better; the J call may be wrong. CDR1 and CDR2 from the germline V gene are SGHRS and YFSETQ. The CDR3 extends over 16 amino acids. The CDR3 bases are TGCGCCAGCAGCCCGAATACGTTGGGACAGGTCCACGAGCAGTACTTC. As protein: CASSPNTLGQVHEQYF.

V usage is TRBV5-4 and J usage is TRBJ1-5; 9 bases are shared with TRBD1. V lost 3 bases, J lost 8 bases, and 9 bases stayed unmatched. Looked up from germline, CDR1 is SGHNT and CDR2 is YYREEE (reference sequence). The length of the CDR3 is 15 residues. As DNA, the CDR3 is TGTGCCAGCAGCTCCGGGACAGGGACCCTCGAGCCCCAGCATTTT. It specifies CASSSGTGTLEPQHF.

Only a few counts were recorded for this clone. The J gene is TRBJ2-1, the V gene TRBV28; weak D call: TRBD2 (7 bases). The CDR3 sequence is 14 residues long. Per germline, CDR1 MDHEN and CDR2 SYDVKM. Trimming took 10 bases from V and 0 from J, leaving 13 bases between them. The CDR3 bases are TGTGCCACCGGGGAGGGGGACTCCTACAATGAGCAGTTCTTC. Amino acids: CATGEGDSYNEQFF.

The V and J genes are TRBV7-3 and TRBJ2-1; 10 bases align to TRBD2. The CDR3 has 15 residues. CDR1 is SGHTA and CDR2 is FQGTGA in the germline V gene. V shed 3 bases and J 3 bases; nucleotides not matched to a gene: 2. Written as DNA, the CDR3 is TGTGCCAGCAGCTTGGCTAGCGGGGGCTACAATGAGCAGTTCTTC. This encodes CASSLASGGYNEQFF. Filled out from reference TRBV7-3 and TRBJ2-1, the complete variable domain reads GAGVSQTPSNKVTEKGKYVELRCDPISGHTALYWYRQSLGQGPEFLIYFQGTGAADDSGLPNDRFFAVRPEGSVSTLKIQRTERGDSAVYLCASSLASGGYNEQFFGPGTRLTVL.

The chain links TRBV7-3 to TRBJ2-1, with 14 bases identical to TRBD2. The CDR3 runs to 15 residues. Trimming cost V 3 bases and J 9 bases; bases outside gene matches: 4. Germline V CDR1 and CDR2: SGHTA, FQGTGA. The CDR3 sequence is CASSFGTSGGGEQFF. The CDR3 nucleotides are TGTGCCAGCAGCTTCGGGACTAGCGGGGGCGGTGAGCAGTTCTTC.